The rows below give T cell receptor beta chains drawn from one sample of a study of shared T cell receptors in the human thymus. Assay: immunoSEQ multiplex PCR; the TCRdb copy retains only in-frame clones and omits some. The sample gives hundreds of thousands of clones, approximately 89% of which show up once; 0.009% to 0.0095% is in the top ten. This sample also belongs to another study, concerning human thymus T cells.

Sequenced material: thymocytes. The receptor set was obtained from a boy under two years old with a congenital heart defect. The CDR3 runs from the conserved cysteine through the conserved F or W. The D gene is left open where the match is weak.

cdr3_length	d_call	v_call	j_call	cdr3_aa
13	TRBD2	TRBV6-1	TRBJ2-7	CASRVPGGNEQYF
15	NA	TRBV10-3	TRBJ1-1	CAAEPGHIPNTEAFF
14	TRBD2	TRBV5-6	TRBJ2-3	CASSGLVNTDTQYF
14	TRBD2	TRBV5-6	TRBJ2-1	CASNPTSGGNEQFF
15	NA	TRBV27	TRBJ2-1	CASSLKGLPYNEQFF
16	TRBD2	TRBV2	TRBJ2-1	CASRRTSGPSYNEQFF
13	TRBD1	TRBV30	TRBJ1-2	CAWSAGQGNGYTF
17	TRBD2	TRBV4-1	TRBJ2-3	CASSWRREWPPPDTQYF
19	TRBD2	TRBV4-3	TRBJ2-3	CASSQEKLAGKLSTDTQYF
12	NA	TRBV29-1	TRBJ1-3	CSVGVRQTPIYF
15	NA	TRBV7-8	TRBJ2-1	CASSLEGLQDNEQFF
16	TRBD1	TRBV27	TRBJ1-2	CASSLLRGQGALGYTF
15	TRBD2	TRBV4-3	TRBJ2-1	CASSQGGSPYNEQFF
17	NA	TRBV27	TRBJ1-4	CASSPETDFTTNEKLFF
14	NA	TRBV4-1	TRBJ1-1	CASSSLTGLTEAFF
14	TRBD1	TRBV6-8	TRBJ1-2	CASSHQGQGDGYTF
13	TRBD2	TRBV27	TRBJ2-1	CATGTSGYNEQFF
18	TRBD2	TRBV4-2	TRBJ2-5	CASCGLGLAGGPKETQYF